The clone carrying this T cell receptor (beta chain) appeared a single time. The sample comes from a study of blood T cell repertoires in COVID-19. Sequencing used immunoSEQ multiplex PCR; TCRdb keeps in-frame clones, though not all of them. The sample records fewer than 80,000 clones, around nine tenths being singletons. Trimming removed 6 bases from V and 4 bases from J, with 7 bases in between. CDR3 length equals 11 residues. The germline V gene encodes CDR1 DFQATT and CDR2 SNEGSKA (reference sequence). Sample: peripheral blood. This sequence was found in a woman older than 75 with active or convalescent COVID-19. The V gene is TRBV20-1, the J gene TRBJ1-3; D remains ambiguous. CDR3 protein: CSAPLGNTIYF. The CDR3 coding sequence is TGCAGTGCACCCCTAGGAAACACCATATATTTT.